This TCR beta chain stems from a study of blood T cell repertoires in COVID-19. Study at large: In each case, the material was cDNA or gDNA derived from T cells, B-cell-depleted T cells, or PBMCs.

Participants' own reports of clinical history determined their cohort assignment. Trimming removed 4 bases from V and 7 bases from J; junction bases left unmatched: 24. The germline V gene encodes CDR1 SGHNT and CDR2 YYREEE (reference sequence). The CDR3 has 19 residues. Data came from immunoSEQ multiplex PCR; TCRdb stores just in-frame clones and leaves some out. The data hold some 400,000 clones, with more than 80% observed a single time. This receptor was identified in a man younger than 40 who had recovered from COVID-19. The chain is built from TRBV5-4 and TRBJ2-7; 9 bases are a match to TRBD2. Sequencing input: PBMCs or T cells enriched from blood (not recorded which). The CDR3 DNA reads TGTGCCAGCAGCCAGTGGGGGGGGCGACTAGCGGACGTCCCACGGGAGCAGTACTTC. Protein sequence: CASSQWGGRLADVPREQYF.